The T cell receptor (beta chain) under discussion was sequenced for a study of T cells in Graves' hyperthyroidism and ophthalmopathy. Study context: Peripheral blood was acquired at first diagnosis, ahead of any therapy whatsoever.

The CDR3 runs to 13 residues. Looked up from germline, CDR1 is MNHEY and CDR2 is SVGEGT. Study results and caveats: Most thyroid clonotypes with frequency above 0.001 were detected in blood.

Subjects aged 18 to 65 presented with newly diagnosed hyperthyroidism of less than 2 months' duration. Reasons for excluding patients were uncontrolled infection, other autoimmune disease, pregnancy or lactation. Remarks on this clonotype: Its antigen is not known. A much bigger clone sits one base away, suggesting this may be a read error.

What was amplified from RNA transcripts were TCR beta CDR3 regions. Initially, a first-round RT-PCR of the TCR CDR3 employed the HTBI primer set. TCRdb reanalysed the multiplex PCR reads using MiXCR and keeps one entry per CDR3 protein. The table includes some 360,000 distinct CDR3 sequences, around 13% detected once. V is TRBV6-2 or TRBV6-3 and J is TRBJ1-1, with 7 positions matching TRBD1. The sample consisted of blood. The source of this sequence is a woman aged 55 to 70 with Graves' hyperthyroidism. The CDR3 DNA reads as TGTGCCAGCAGACAGGGGACGAACACTGAAGCTTCCTTT. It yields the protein CASRQGTNTEASF.